This section outlines one TCR beta chain sequence together with its context. The data were taken from a study of blood T cell repertoires in COVID-19. Study at large: Samples of COVID-19 (acute and convalescent) were obtained from the United States, Italy and Spain. The analysed material was cDNA or gDNA that came from T cells, B-cell-depleted T cells, or PBMCs.

Enrollment of patients from Seattle took place during active infection, with longitudinal follow-up. The CDR3 is 11 residues long. Germline values: CDR1 MNHEY, CDR2 SMNVEV (reference sequence). Trimming took off 8 bases at V and 9 bases at J, with 11 bases between the two ends. In the authors' workflow: Estimation of nucleated cell counts relied on the amplification of reference gene primers. Profiled with immunoSEQ multiplex PCR; TCRdb holds only in-frame clones, not every one. V and J calls plus clone size are reproduced from that table; the DNA served to infer D and trimming. Among 200,000 or so clones listed, 70% to 90% were seen once.

The sample consisted of peripheral blood. This TCR was recovered from a man aged 25-45 years with COVID-19, enrolled during active disease. This chain joins TRBV27 and TRBJ1-5; D not resolved. CDR3 nucleotide sequence: TGTGCCAGCTCTCGAGGTGGGCCCCAGCATTTT. Amino acids: CASSRGGPQHF.